The present TCR beta chain was sequenced within a study of technical replicates of blood from four donors. The repertoire was sequenced with immunoSEQ multiplex PCR; TCRdb's copy has only in-frame clones and lacks some. Seen here are around 76,000 clones, around nine tenths observed once, and the top ten hold about 0.37%. The CDR3 covers 14 residues. V was pared by 6 bases and J by 3 bases, with 14 bases between. Germline CDR1 reads KGHSH; CDR2 reads LQKENI. V is TRBV18 and J is TRBJ1-1, with TRBD1 as a possible D gene (6 bases). This TCR was sampled from a human donor in good health. Material: T cells isolated from PBMCs. The CDR3 nucleotides read TGTGCCAGCTCGCCCTTCAACAGGGACACTGAAGCTTTCTTT. The encoded protein is CASSPFNRDTEAFF. The whole variable domain, remainder taken from reference TRBV18 and TRBJ1-1, is NAGVMQNPRHLVRRRGQEARLRCSPMKGHSHVYWYRQLPEEGLKFMVYLQKENIIDESGMPKERFSAEFPKEGPSILRIQQVVRGDSAAYFCASSPFNRDTEAFFGQGTRLTVV.